This record concerns one TCR beta chain sequence. This CDR3 has 16 amino acids. In germline, CDR1 is ENHRY, CDR2 SYGVKD. V shed 2 bases and J 6 bases; nucleotides not matched to a gene: 10. Sequencing used immunoSEQ multiplex PCR; TCRdb keeps in-frame clones, though not all of them. The table lists under 300,000 clones, 70% to 90% of them singletons. The data belong to a study of blood T cell repertoires in COVID-19. Study-level background: From T cells, B-cell-depleted T cells, or PBMCs came the material, which was cDNA or gDNA.

Participant age was roughly 18 to 90 years, and participants resided in about two dozen US areas. Clinical history reported by participants formed the basis on which cohorts were assigned. The chain employs TRBV10-3 and TRBJ2-3; 8 positions match TRBD1. The sample taken for sequencing was PBMCs or T cells enriched from blood (not recorded which). This sequence was found in a man younger than 30 who had recovered from COVID-19. In DNA form, the CDR3 reads TGTGCCATCAGTGAGCCAGGACAGGGCGAAGGGGATACGCAGTATTTT. Protein product: CAISEPGQGEGDTQYF.